The 17 T cell receptor beta chains listed next were all sequenced from one sample in a study of blood T cell repertoires in COVID-19. Profiled with immunoSEQ multiplex PCR; TCRdb holds only in-frame clones, not every one. This repertoire shows about 100,000 clones, around four fifths found once; its top ten account for 12%. Material: peripheral blood. All receptors come from a woman in her seventies with acute or convalescent COVID-19.

V is TRBV12-3 or TRBV12-4 and J is TRBJ2-3, with D uncertain. Trimming removed 6 bases at V and 0 bases at J, with 4 bases between. CDR3 size: 12 residues. DNA of the CDR3: TGTGCCAGCAGACAGAGCACAGATACGCAGTATTTT. Translating gives CASRQSTDTQYF.

V usage is TRBV19 and J usage is TRBJ2-5, with D possibly being TRBD2 (6 bases). In germline, CDR1 is LNHDA, CDR2 SQIVND (reference sequence). Trimming cost V 5 bases and J 3 bases, with 22 bases left between them. The CDR3 sequence is 17 residues long. In DNA, the CDR3 is TGTGCCAGTAGTCCCCCCCGCGGGGAGCCTGCCGAAGAGACCCAGTACTTC. Translation gives CASSPPRGEPAEETQYF.

The chain employs TRBV12-3 or TRBV12-4 and TRBJ1-3; D unresolved. The CDR3 consists of 13 residues. Trimming took off 3 bases at V and 4 bases at J, with 7 bases between the two ends. The CDR3 loop reads CASSFWQGNTIYF. The CDR3 nucleotides read TGTGCCAGCAGTTTTTGGCAGGGAAACACCATATATTTT.

J is TRBJ2-4 and V is TRBV4-3; the match to TRBD1 covers 7 bases. Germline V gene sequence: CDR1 LGHNA, CDR2 YSLEER. The ends lost 1 base at V and 3 bases at J; junction bases unmatched: 9. The length of the CDR3 is 17 residues. DNA for the CDR3: TGCGCCAGCAGCCAAGGGGGGCCGGGACAGAACAAAAACATTCAGTACTTC. Translated: CASSQGGPGQNKNIQYF.

J is TRBJ2-5 and V is TRBV19, with D perhaps matching TRBD1 (9 bases). Germline lookup yields CDR1 LNHDA and CDR2 SQIVND (reference sequence). V was shortened by 5 bases and J by 4 bases, with 17 bases between the two germline ends. The CDR3 spans 15 residues. The CDR3 protein is CASSPGTGTRETQYF. CDR3 sequence (DNA): TGTGCCAGTAGTCCCGGGACAGGGACTAGAGAGACCCAGTACTTC.

The V call is TRBV27, the J call TRBJ1-4; 9 bases align to TRBD1. The CDR3 is 17 amino acids. J gave up 8 bases and V 5 bases, and 15 bases lay outside the gene matches. Germline lookup yields CDR1 MNHEY and CDR2 SMNVEV (reference sequence). The CDR3 nucleotides read TGTGCCAGCAGTCCGAGGTGGTCGGGACAGGGAATGGAAAAACTGTTTTTT. Translated: CASSPRWSGQGMEKLFF. Complete variable domain (other parts from reference TRBV27 and TRBJ1-4): EAQVTQNPRYLITVTGKKLTVTCSQNMNHEYMSWYRQDPGLGLRQIYYSMNVEVTDKGDVPEGYKVSRKEKRNFPLILESPSPNQTSLYFCASSPRWSGQGMEKLFFGSGTQLSVL.

J is TRBJ2-3 and V is TRBV28, with 10 bases matching TRBD2. Germline V gives CDR1 MDHEN, CDR2 SYDVKM. The CDR3 has 16 residues. J gave up 6 bases and V 3 bases, and 9 bases lay outside the gene matches. CDR3 residues: CASSLRSGGAGDTQYF. The CDR3 DNA is TGTGCCAGCAGTTTGCGCAGCGGGGGGGCTGGGGATACGCAGTATTTT.

The chain has TRBV6-5 and TRBJ2-7; 8 bases fit TRBD1. Trimming took 7 bases from V and 6 from J; bases not matched to a gene: 8. Germline-derived CDR1 and CDR2 are MNHEY and SVGAGI. The CDR3 extends over 13 amino acids. Here the CDR3 reads CASITDRGLEQYF. CDR3 DNA sequence: TGTGCCAGCATTACCGACAGGGGCCTCGAGCAGTACTTC.

The chain uses TRBV6-2 or TRBV6-3 and TRBJ2-7, with 9 bases identical to TRBD2. The V gene end was trimmed by 0 bases and the J gene end by 2 bases; junction bases not matched to a gene: 8. Germline loops: CDR1 MNHEY, CDR2 SVGEGT. CDR3 length equals 17 residues. CDR3 DNA: TGTGCCAGCAGTTACTCGATCAGCGGGGGGCCAACCTACGAGCAGTACGTC. This sequence encodes CASSYSISGGPTYEQYV.

The chain has TRBV3-1 (or the pseudogene TRBV3-2) and TRBJ2-2; 8 bases align to TRBD2. This CDR3 has 17 amino acids. Germline V CDR1 and CDR2: LGHDT, YNNKEL (reference sequence). Trimming cost V 2 bases and J 5 bases; bases outside gene matches: 10. CDR3 amino acids: CASSQRGIAGRTGELFF. CDR3 DNA: TGTGCCAGCAGCCAAAGGGGTATAGCGGGAAGGACCGGGGAGCTGTTTTTT.

The chain combines TRBV7-2 with TRBJ1-5; D is ambiguous. V lost 4 bases and J lost 3, with 10 bases in between. CDR1 SGHTA and CDR2 FQGNSA come from the germline V gene. CDR3 length equals 14 residues. DNA of the CDR3: TGTGCCAGCAGCTCGGGGAGGGACAATCAGCCCCAGCATTTT. It yields the protein CASSSGRDNQPQHF.

The rearrangement uses TRBV29-1 and TRBJ2-4; 12 nucleotides match TRBD2. The V and J ends lost 7 bases and 6 bases, in that order; junction bases with no gene match: 10. Per the germline V gene, CDR1 is SQVTM and CDR2 is ANQGSEA. The CDR3 sequence is 15 residues long. CDR3 sequence reads: CSATSGGSVGNIQYF. The CDR3, as DNA: TGCAGCGCAACTAGCGGGGGGTCCGTGGGAAACATTCAGTACTTC. Supplemented by reference TRBV29-1 and TRBJ2-4, the full variable domain reads SAVISQKPSRDICQRGTSLTIQCQVDSQVTMMFWYRQQPGQSLTLIATANQGSEATYESGFVIDKFPISRPNLTFSTLTVSNMSPEDSSIYLCSATSGGSVGNIQYFGAGTRLSVL.

This clone was observed once. The chain uses TRBV9 and TRBJ2-2, with D possibly matching TRBD2 (5 bases). This CDR3 contains 14 residues. From germline, CDR1 is SGDLS and CDR2 YYNGEE. Trimming shortened V by 4 bases and J by 7 bases, and 14 bases separated the two germline ends. The CDR3 spells CASSPRAGDGELFF. In nucleotides, the CDR3 is TGTGCCAGCAGCCCGCGGGCCGGGGACGGGGAGCTGTTTTTT.

The chain joins TRBV2 to TRBJ1-3; tentative D call: TRBD1 (6 bases). The CDR3 covers 15 residues. Germline CDR1 is SNHLY and CDR2 is FYNNEI. V lost 6 bases and J 4 bases, leaving 16 bases between the germline ends. CDR3 nucleotide sequence: TGTGCCAGCAGCGAGACCAGGACAGAAGGAAACACCATATATTTT. Translated: CASSETRTEGNTIYF.

The chain carries TRBV2 and TRBJ2-2; possibly TRBD2 for D (6 bases). CDR1 and CDR2 from the germline V gene are SNHLY and FYNNEI. The CDR3 is 16 residues long. Between the trimmed V and J ends, which lost 2 bases and 0 bases, there was a span of 10 bases. Here the CDR3 reads CASSEMGGTNTGELFF. CDR3 bases: TGTGCCAGCAGTGAAATGGGGGGAACGAACACCGGGGAGCTGTTTTTT.

The V and J genes are TRBV19 and TRBJ1-1; 9 bases are shared with TRBD1. The CDR3 has 14 amino acids. Germline lookup yields CDR1 LNHDA and CDR2 SQIVND (reference sequence). V dropped 4 bases and J dropped 4; count of bases not matched to a gene: 4. The CDR3: CASSTQGAGTEAFF. The CDR3 nucleotides read TGTGCCAGTAGTACACAGGGGGCCGGCACTGAAGCTTTCTTT.

The CDR3 DNA sequence: TGTGCCAGCACCCCGTTGGGGACAGTTTACAATGAGCAGTTCTTC. Residues: CASTPLGTVYNEQFF. This chain connects TRBV27 to TRBJ2-1; 7 positions agree with TRBD1. Germline CDR1 MNHEY, CDR2 SMNVEV (reference sequence). CDR3 size: 15 residues. Trimming cost V 7 bases and J 4 bases; bases outside gene matches: 10.